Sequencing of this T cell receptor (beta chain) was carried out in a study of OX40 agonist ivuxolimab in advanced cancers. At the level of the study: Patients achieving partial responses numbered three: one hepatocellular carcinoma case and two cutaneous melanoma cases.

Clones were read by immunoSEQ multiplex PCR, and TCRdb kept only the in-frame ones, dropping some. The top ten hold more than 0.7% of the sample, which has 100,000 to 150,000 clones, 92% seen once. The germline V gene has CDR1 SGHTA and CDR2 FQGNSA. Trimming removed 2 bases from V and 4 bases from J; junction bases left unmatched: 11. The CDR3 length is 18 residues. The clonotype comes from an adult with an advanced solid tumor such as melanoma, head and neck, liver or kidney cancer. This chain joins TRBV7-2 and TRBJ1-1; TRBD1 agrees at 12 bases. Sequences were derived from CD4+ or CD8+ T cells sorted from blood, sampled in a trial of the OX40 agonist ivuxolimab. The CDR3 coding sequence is TGTGCCAGCAGCTTATTTTCCCGGGACAGGGGGCCGGGCACTGAAGCTTTCTTT. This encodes CASSLFSRDRGPGTEAFF.